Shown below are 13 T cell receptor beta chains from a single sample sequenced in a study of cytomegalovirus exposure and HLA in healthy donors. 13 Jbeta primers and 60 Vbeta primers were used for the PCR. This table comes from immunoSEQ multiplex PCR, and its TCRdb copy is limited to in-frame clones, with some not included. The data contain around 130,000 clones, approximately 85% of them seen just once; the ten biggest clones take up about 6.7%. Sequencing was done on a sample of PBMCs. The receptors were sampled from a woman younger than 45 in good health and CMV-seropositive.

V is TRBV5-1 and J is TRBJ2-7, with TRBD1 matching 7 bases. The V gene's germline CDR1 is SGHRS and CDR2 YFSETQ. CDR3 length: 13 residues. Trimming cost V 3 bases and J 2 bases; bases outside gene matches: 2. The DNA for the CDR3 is TGCGCCAGCAGCTCGGACAGGCCCTACGAGCAGTACTTC. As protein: CASSSDRPYEQYF.

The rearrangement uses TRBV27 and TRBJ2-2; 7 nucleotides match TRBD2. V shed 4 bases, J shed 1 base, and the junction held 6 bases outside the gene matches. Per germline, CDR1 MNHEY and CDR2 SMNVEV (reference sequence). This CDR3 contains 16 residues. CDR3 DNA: TGTGCCAGCAGTTGGGAGGGGATTCAGAACACCGGGGAGCTGTTTTTT. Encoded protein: CASSWEGIQNTGELFF.

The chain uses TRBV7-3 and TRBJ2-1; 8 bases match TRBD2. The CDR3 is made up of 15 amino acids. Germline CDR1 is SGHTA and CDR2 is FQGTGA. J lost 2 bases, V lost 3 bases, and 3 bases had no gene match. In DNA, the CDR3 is TGTGCCAGCAGCTTGGGGCGGGGGGCCTACAATGAGCAGTTCTTC. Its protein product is CASSLGRGAYNEQFF.

CDR3 bases: TGCGCCAGCAGCTTGACAGGTTTGAATGAGCAGTTCTTC. Amino acid sequence: CASSLTGLNEQFF. The chain recombines TRBV5-1 with TRBJ2-1, with D tentatively TRBD1 (5 bases). Germline lookup yields CDR1 SGHRS and CDR2 YFSETQ. Trimming took off 1 base at V and 7 bases at J, with 9 bases between the two ends. The CDR3 is 13 amino acids.

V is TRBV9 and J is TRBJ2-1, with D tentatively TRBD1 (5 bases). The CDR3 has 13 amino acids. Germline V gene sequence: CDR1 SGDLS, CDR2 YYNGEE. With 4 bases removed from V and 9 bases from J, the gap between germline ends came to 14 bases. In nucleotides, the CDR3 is TGTGCCAGCAGCCCAACCCAGGGATCTGAGCAGTTCTTC. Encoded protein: CASSPTQGSEQFF. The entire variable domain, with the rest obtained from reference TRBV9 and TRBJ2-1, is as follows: DSGVTQTPKHLITATGQRVTLRCSPRSGDLSVYWYQQSLDQGLQFLIQYYNGEERAKGNILERFSAQQFPDLHSELNLSSLELGDSALYFCASSPTQGSEQFFGPGTRLTVL.

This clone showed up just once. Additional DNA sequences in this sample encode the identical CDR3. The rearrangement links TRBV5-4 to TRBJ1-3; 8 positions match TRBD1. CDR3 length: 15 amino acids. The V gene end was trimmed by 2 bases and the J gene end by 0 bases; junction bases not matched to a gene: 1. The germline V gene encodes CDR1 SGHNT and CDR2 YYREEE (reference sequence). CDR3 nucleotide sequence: TGTGCCAGCAGCTTAGGGACAGGCTCTGGAAACACCATATATTTT. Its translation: CASSLGTGSGNTIYF.

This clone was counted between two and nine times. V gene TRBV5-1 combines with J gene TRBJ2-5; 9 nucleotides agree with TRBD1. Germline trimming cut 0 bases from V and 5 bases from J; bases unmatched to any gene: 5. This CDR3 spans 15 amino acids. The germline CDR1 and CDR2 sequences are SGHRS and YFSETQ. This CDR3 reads CASSLAGTGWETQYF. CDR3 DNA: TGCGCCAGCAGCTTGGCCGGGACAGGGTGGGAGACCCAGTACTTC.

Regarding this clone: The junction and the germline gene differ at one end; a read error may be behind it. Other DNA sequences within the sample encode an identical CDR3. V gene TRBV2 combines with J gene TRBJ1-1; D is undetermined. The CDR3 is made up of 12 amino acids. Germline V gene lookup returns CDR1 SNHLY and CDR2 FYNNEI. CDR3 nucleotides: TGCGCCAGCAGTGAAAGATGGCTCGAAGCTTTCTTT. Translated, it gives CASSERWLEAFF.

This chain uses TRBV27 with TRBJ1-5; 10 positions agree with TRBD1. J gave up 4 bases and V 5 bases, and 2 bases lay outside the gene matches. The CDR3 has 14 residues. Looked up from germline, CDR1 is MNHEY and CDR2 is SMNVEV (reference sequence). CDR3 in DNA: TGTGCCAGCAGTCGACAGGGGGCAAATCAGCCCCAGCATTTT. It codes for CASSRQGANQPQHF.

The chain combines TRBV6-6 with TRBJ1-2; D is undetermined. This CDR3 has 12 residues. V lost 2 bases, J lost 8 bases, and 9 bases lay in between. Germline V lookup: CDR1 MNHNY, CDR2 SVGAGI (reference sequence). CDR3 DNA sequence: TGTGCCAGCAGTTACGGCGAGGGAGGCTACACCTTC. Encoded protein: CASSYGEGGYTF.

The CDR3 region has the DNA TGTGCCAGCAGCTTAAGCGGGCCCTACGAGCAGTACTTC. Protein product: CASSLSGPYEQYF. The chain has TRBV7-8 and TRBJ2-7; weak D call: TRBD2 (6 bases). V shed 2 bases and J shed 2 bases, with 7 bases lying between them. The CDR3 has 13 amino acids. Germline CDR1 and CDR2: SGHVS and FQNEAQ.

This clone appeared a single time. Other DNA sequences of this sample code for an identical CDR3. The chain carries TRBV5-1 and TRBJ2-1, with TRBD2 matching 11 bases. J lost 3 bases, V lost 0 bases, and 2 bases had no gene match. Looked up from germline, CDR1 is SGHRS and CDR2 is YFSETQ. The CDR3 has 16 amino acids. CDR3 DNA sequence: TGCGCCAGCAGCTTGGGACTAGCGGGAATCTACAATGAGCAGTTCTTC. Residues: CASSLGLAGIYNEQFF.

CDR3 region: CSVGGDTQYF. CDR3 DNA sequence: TGCAGCGTTGGGGGCGATACGCAGTATTTT. The chain joins TRBV29-1 to TRBJ2-3, with D perhaps matching TRBD1 (5 bases). The germline gives CDR1 SQVTM, CDR2 ANQGSEA. Trimming pared 4 bases from V and 6 bases from J, leaving 5 bases between. The CDR3 spans 10 residues.